These 31 T cell receptor beta chains were all obtained from the same sample, sequenced in a study of blood T cells in healthy people across ages. A sample-barcoded 5' primer and a J-beta primer mix were used in a second PCR of about 7 to 12 cycles. TCRdb ran MiXCR on the 5' RACE reads and lists one entry per CDR3 protein. This sample has about 800,000 distinct CDR3 sequences, with about 62% found just once. Sequencing was carried out using blood. The receptors derive from a man younger than 40 in good health.

The chain employs TRBV6-5 and TRBJ1-1, with TRBD1 as a possible D gene (5 bases). The CDR3 totals 16 residues. CDR1 and CDR2 (germline): MNHEY, SVGAGI. The germline V and J ends were trimmed by 2 bases and 4 bases, with 17 bases remaining between them. The DNA for the CDR3 is TGTGCCAGCAGTTACAGTCCCCGGACAACCTCCACTGAAGCTTTCTTT. The encoded protein is CASSYSPRTTSTEAFF.

This clonotype was counted between two and nine times. The V and J genes are TRBV7-2 and TRBJ1-2; no clear D. Germline V gene lookup returns CDR1 SGHTA and CDR2 FQGNSA. V lost 6 bases and J lost 7, with 12 bases in between. This CDR3 spans 12 amino acids. The CDR3 is CASSPFQTGYTF. In DNA, the CDR3 is TGTGCCAGCAGTCCGTTCCAAACTGGCTACACCTTC. Combining the CDR3 with reference TRBV7-2 and TRBJ1-2 gives the whole variable domain GAGVSQSPSNKVTEKGKDVELRCDPISGHTALYWYRQSLGQGLEFLIYFQGNSAPDKSGLPSDRFSAERTGGSVSTLTIQRTQQEDSAVYLCASSPFQTGYTFGSGTRLTVV.

The chain is built from TRBV27 and TRBJ2-7; the D gene could be TRBD1 or TRBD2 (5 bases each). The CDR3 consists of 18 residues. Germline V gene lookup returns CDR1 MNHEY and CDR2 SMNVEV (reference sequence). Trimming took 2 bases from V and 2 from J, leaving 22 bases between them. DNA of the CDR3: TGTGCCAGCAGTTTAGGTCCTAGGGGACCGGGTTTGGCCTACGAGCAGTACTTC. Translation gives CASSLGPRGPGLAYEQYF.

V is TRBV7-2 and J is TRBJ1-2; a possible D gene is TRBD1 (6 bases). The V end lost 0 bases, the J end lost 6 bases, and 8 bases lay between the germline ends. The CDR3 is 13 residues long. The germline V gene has CDR1 SGHTA and CDR2 FQGNSA. The CDR3 bases are TGTGCCAGCAGCTTAGCGCGGACAGATGGCTACACCTTC. It is translated as CASSLARTDGYTF.

The genes are TRBV6-5 and TRBJ1-4; 8 bases fit TRBD1. J lost 8 bases, V lost 6 bases, and 11 bases had no gene match. CDR3 length: 15 amino acids. Germline V gene sequence: CDR1 MNHEY, CDR2 SVGAGI. CDR3 protein: CASRGTTGGREKLFF. DNA of the CDR3: TGTGCCAGCAGGGGTACTACAGGGGGGAGGGAAAAACTGTTTTTT.

The chain uses TRBV4-2 and TRBJ1-5, with D perhaps TRBD1 (5 bases). The ends were cut back, 4 bases at V and 5 bases at J, with 18 bases in the middle. The CDR3 contains 16 residues. Germline V gene lookup returns CDR1 LGHNA and CDR2 YNFKEQ. CDR3 coding DNA: TGTGCCAGCAGCCTCGGGGACTCCCGGCAGGATCAGCCCCAGCATTTT. Protein product: CASSLGDSRQDQPQHF.

The table lists this clonotype with a few counts. The chain links TRBV7-2 to TRBJ2-1; D unclear. This CDR3 has 14 residues. Germline CDR1 SGHTA, CDR2 FQGNSA. The V gene lost 3 bases and the J gene lost 8 bases, with 14 bases spanning the gap. The CDR3 region has the DNA TGTGCCAGCAGCTTGGGTCGTGACTTAGATGAGCAGTTCTTC. This translates into CASSLGRDLDEQFF.

This chain connects TRBV20-1 to TRBJ2-3, with 7 bases matching TRBD1. The CDR3 consists of 16 residues. V lost 3 bases, J lost 6 bases, and 15 bases stayed unmatched. CDR1 and CDR2 from the germline V gene are DFQATT and SNEGSKA (reference sequence). CDR3 coding DNA: TGCAGTGCTAGTTCGACAGACAGGGTGGGCTATGATACGCAGTATTTT. Its translation is CSASSTDRVGYDTQYF.

A few counts support this clonotype. CDR3 protein: CASSQDFRGFSDTQYF. Written as DNA, the CDR3 is TGCGCCAGCAGCCAAGATTTCCGGGGTTTTTCAGATACGCAGTATTTT. The chain joins TRBV4-3 to TRBJ2-3, with D maybe TRBD2 (5 bases). V was shortened by 0 bases and J by 4 bases, with 14 bases between the two germline ends. Germline V gene sequence: CDR1 LGHNA, CDR2 YSLEER. This CDR3 is built from 16 residues.

This clonotype has only a few counts. The chain employs TRBV7-3 and TRBJ2-3, with D possibly called TRBD1 or TRBD2 (7 bases each). The CDR3 loop spans 16 amino acids. The germline V and J ends were trimmed by 5 bases and 4 bases, with 19 bases remaining between them. Looked up from germline, CDR1 is SGHTA and CDR2 is FQGTGA. CDR3 bases: TGTGCCAGCAGCCAACCAGGGGGGGGTGAACCAGATACGCAGTATTTT. Residues: CASSQPGGGEPDTQYF.

The chain joins TRBV6-5 to TRBJ2-3; TRBD2 aligns across 8 bases. This CDR3 is built from 15 residues. CDR1 is MNHEY and CDR2 is SVGAGI in the germline V gene. The V gene end was trimmed by 2 bases and the J gene end by 3 bases; junction bases not matched to a gene: 4. CDR3 protein: CASSYSGSRTDTQYF. In DNA, the CDR3 is TGTGCCAGCAGTTACAGCGGGAGTAGGACAGATACGCAGTATTTT.

The chain uses TRBV29-1 and TRBJ2-1, with a tentative D call TRBD2 (6 bases). V lost 5 bases and J 10 bases, leaving 15 bases between the germline ends. The CDR3 covers 12 residues. The V gene's germline CDR1 is SQVTM and CDR2 ANQGSEA. The CDR3 nucleotides read TGCAGCGTTTGGGAGGATCCGGCCGAGCAGTTCTTC. Translating gives CSVWEDPAEQFF.

This chain links TRBV20-1 with TRBJ2-7; 10 bases are a match to TRBD2. With 0 bases clipped from V and 3 bases from J, the junction kept 8 bases outside the gene matches. The CDR3 loop spans 16 amino acids. The germline CDR1 and CDR2 sequences are DFQATT and SNEGSKA (reference sequence). The CDR3 sequence is CSARDPLAGDYYEQYF. CDR3 DNA: TGCAGTGCTAGAGATCCCCTAGCGGGGGACTACTACGAGCAGTACTTC.

V usage is TRBV20-1 and J usage is TRBJ1-4; no clear D gene. In germline, CDR1 is DFQATT, CDR2 SNEGSKA (reference sequence). Trimming took off 1 base at V and 7 bases at J, with 4 bases between the two ends. The CDR3 sequence is 11 residues long. In nucleotides, the CDR3 is TGCAGTGCTAGAGTAGGTGAAAAACTGTTTTTT. It is translated as CSARVGEKLFF.

About this clonotype: A junction end diverges from the germline sequence, so it may reflect a read error. J is TRBJ1-2 and V is TRBV6-6; D gene uncertain. Per germline, CDR1 MNHNY and CDR2 SVGAGI (reference sequence). CDR3 size: 11 residues. CDR3 residues: CASQGIYGHTF. CDR3 bases: TGTGCCAGCCAAGGCATTTATGGCCACACCTTC.

V and J are TRBV6-1 and TRBJ2-2; D unresolved. The germline V gene has CDR1 MNHNS and CDR2 SASEGT. The CDR3 runs to 17 residues. Trimming pared 3 bases from V and 0 bases from J, leaving 14 bases between. CDR3 coding DNA: TGTGCCAGCAGTGACCGCACCGTGTCCTCGAACACCGGGGAGCTGTTTTTT. Its protein is CASSDRTVSSNTGELFF.

The chain is built from TRBV20-1 and TRBJ2-7; D remains ambiguous. The J call may be mistaken, given a closer DNA end match to TRBJ2-5. The germline gives CDR1 DFQATT, CDR2 SNEGSKA (reference sequence). The CDR3 totals 13 residues. This CDR3 reads CSARDITLETQYF. The CDR3 DNA follows: TGCAGTGCTAGAGATATCACCTTAGAGACCCAGTACTTC.

The chain couples TRBV6-6 to TRBJ1-1; unclear D gene. Per the germline V gene, CDR1 is MNHNY and CDR2 is SVGAGI (reference sequence). V was clipped by 6 bases and J by 0 bases, with 11 bases between them. CDR3 length: 14 residues. CDR3 sequence (DNA): TGTGCCAGCAGGCACAGAGAGATGAACACTGAAGCTTTCTTT. This codes for CASRHREMNTEAFF.

The chain carries TRBV12-3 or TRBV12-4 and TRBJ2-5; 8 nucleotides match TRBD1. The J segment lost 5 bases and the V segment lost 5 bases, leaving 4 bases of the junction unmatched. CDR3 length: 13 amino acids. The CDR3 DNA reads as TGTGCCAGCAGTAGACAGGGGTGGGAGACCCAGTACTTC. The encoded protein is CASSRQGWETQYF.

With regard to this clonotype: The junction departs from the called germline gene at one end, perhaps through a read error. The rearrangement uses TRBV7-9 and TRBJ1-4; a possible D gene is TRBD1 (6 bases). CDR3 length: 15 residues. The germline V gene encodes CDR1 SEHNR and CDR2 FQNEAQ (reference sequence). In DNA form, the CDR3 reads TGTGTCAGCAGCCATGGACAGCCAGGACATGTAGGACTGTTTTTT. Protein: CVSSHGQPGHVGLFF.

This chain joins TRBV30 and TRBJ2-7; D is unresolved. Trimming removed 7 bases from V and 1 base from J, with 8 bases in between. This CDR3 has 11 residues. CDR1 and CDR2 from the germline V gene are GTSNPN and SVGIG (reference sequence). The CDR3 DNA reads TGTGCCTTACACAATTCCTACGAGCAGTACTTC. Translation: CALHNSYEQYF.

This clonotype was seen a few times. The chain recombines TRBV27 with TRBJ1-1; D possibly corresponds to TRBD1 (5 bases). The CDR3 covers 13 residues. Germline loops: CDR1 MNHEY, CDR2 SMNVEV (reference sequence). With 4 bases removed from V and 5 bases from J, the gap between germline ends came to 11 bases. The CDR3 loop reads CASSWGGGTEAFF. The CDR3 bases are TGTGCCAGCAGTTGGGGGGGTGGAACTGAAGCTTTCTTT.

This chain links TRBV5-1 with TRBJ2-7; perhaps TRBD2 as D (6 bases). CDR1 is SGHRS and CDR2 is YFSETQ in the germline V gene. This CDR3 spans 15 amino acids. Trimming cost V 5 bases and J 3 bases, with 18 bases left between them. As DNA, the CDR3 is TGCGCCAGCAGGAGCCGGGAGCCTAAGGTCTACGAGCAGTACTTC. This sequence encodes CASRSREPKVYEQYF.

The chain couples TRBV5-6 to TRBJ2-7, with unresolved D. CDR3 length: 15 residues. Germline CDR1 is SGHDT and CDR2 is YYEEEE. Trimming pared 0 bases from V and 2 bases from J, leaving 12 bases between. This CDR3 reads CASSLGWQPPYEQYF. CDR3 DNA sequence: TGTGCCAGCAGCTTGGGGTGGCAGCCCCCCTACGAGCAGTACTTC.

V and J are TRBV15 and TRBJ2-5; maybe TRBD2 (6 bases). Germline V gene data show CDR1 as LNHNV and CDR2 as YYDKDF (reference sequence). The CDR3 is made up of 16 amino acids. Trimming took 2 bases from V and 5 from J, leaving 18 bases between them. CDR3 sequence: CATSRNSGMQGETQYF. For the CDR3, the DNA is TGTGCCACCAGCAGAAATAGCGGAATGCAGGGTGAGACCCAGTACTTC.

V and J are TRBV20-1 and TRBJ2-5; D is perhaps TRBD1 or TRBD2 (5 bases each). The CDR3 runs 15 residues. V gave up 6 bases and J gave up 5 bases, with 22 bases separating them. Germline loops: CDR1 DFQATT, CDR2 SNEGSKA (reference sequence). This CDR3 reads CSAPQPGAMKETQYF. DNA of the CDR3: TGCAGTGCCCCCCAGCCCGGGGCTATGAAGGAGACCCAGTACTTC.

V usage is TRBV9 and J usage is TRBJ1-5; 9 positions match TRBD1. The germline V gene encodes CDR1 SGDLS and CDR2 YYNGEE. The ends lost 4 bases at V and 9 bases at J; junction bases unmatched: 8. The CDR3 runs to 14 residues. CDR3 nucleotides: TGTGCCAGCAGCCCTCAGGTGACAGGGGGGCCCCAGCATTTT. This gives the protein CASSPQVTGGPQHF. The whole variable domain, remainder taken from reference TRBV9 and TRBJ1-5, is DSGVTQTPKHLITATGQRVTLRCSPRSGDLSVYWYQQSLDQGLQFLIQYYNGEERAKGNILERFSAQQFPDLHSELNLSSLELGDSALYFCASSPQVTGGPQHFGDGTRLSIL.

The chain carries TRBV6-5 and TRBJ1-1, with D unclear. Deletions cut 2 bases from V and 3 bases from J, with 10 bases between. Germline V CDR1 and CDR2: MNHEY, SVGAGI. The CDR3 is made up of 14 amino acids. The DNA for the CDR3 is TGTGCCAGCAGTTACCGCAGAGGAGACACTGAAGCTTTCTTT. It is translated as CASSYRRGDTEAFF.

This chain links TRBV4-1 with TRBJ2-1; D might be TRBD1 (7 bases). Trimming pared 0 bases from V and 5 bases from J, leaving 20 bases between. Germline V gene data show CDR1 as MGHRA and CDR2 as YSYEKL. This CDR3 is built from 18 residues. CDR3 bases: TGCGCCAGCAGCCAAGACTCGGAGGGGGCGAGGTTAGACAATGAGCAGTTCTTC. It codes for CASSQDSEGARLDNEQFF.

Only a few counts were recorded for this clonotype. V and J are TRBV29-1 and TRBJ2-5, with D tentatively TRBD1 (6 bases). Germline CDR1 is SQVTM and CDR2 is ANQGSEA. This CDR3 is 12 amino acids long. With 5 bases removed from V and 1 base from J, the gap between germline ends came to 8 bases. The CDR3 reads CSVRTAQETQYF. The CDR3 nucleotides are TGCAGCGTTCGGACAGCCCAAGAGACCCAGTACTTC.

The CDR3 DNA sequence: TGTGCCAGCAGTTTTCTTTGGGCAGGATCGAACACCGGGGAGCTGTTTTTT. This sequence encodes CASSFLWAGSNTGELFF. The chain has TRBV12-3 or TRBV12-4 and TRBJ2-2; no reliable D call. V lost 3 bases and J lost 0, with 14 bases in between. The CDR3 has 17 amino acids.